This T cell receptor (beta chain) was documented in a study of blood T cell repertoires in COVID-19. Study-level information: Sources were T cells, B-cell-depleted T cells, or PBMCs; the material itself was cDNA or gDNA.

V was cut by 0 bases and J by 3 bases, with 9 bases left in between. CDR1 is SEHNR and CDR2 is FQNEAQ in the germline V gene (reference sequence). This CDR3 is 15 amino acids long. Source study methods: Reference gene primer amplification yielded estimated nucleated cell counts. TCRdb's copy holds only in-frame clones and misses some; the assay was immunoSEQ multiplex PCR. The DNA gave D and trimming, while V, J and clone size come from that table. The table includes about 200,000 clones, 86% detected once. This sequence originates from a man in his thirties or forties who had recovered from COVID-19. The rearrangement uses TRBV7-9 and TRBJ1-3; D is undetermined. The sequenced sample was peripheral blood. The CDR3 loop reads CASSLAQSFGNTIYF. The CDR3 nucleotides are TGTGCCAGCAGCTTAGCCCAGTCCTTTGGAAACACCATATATTTT.